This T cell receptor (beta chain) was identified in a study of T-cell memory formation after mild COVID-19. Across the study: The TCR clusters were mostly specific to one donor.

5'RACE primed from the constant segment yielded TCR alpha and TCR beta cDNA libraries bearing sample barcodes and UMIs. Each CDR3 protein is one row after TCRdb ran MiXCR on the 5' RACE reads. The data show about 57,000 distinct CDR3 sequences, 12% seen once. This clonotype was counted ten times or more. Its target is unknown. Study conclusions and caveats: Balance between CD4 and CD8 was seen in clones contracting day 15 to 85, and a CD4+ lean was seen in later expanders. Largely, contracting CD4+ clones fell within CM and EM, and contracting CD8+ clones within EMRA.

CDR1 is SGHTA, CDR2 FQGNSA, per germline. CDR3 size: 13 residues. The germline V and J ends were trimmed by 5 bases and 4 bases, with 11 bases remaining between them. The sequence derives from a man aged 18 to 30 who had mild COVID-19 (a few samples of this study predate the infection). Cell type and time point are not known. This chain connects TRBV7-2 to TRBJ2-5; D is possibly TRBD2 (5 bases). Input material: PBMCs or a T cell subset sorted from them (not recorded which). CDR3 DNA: TGTGCCAGCAGCCCTAGGGCGGGAGAGACCCAGTACTTC. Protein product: CASSPRAGETQYF.